The next 16 T cell receptor beta chains were all read from a single sample in a study of identifying expanded T cells in peripheral blood (dated by TCRdb to 2018 to 2020). Library method: the immunoSEQ multiplex PCR assay. TCRdb obtained this table from immuneACCESS and retained in-frame rearrangements with V and J assigned. These tables miss some clones; where compared with another copy, unresolved V genes account for less than half of the shortfall, and the remainder is unexplained. For this sample there are some 90,000 clones; more than 75% appear just once. Around a fifth of the sample is taken by the ten largest. What was sequenced was blood. The source is a person between 18 and 70 years old in good health.

The chain combines TRBV18 with TRBJ2-7; the D is unclear. The germline V gene has CDR1 KGHSH and CDR2 LQKENI. V shed 0 bases and J shed 0 bases, with 3 bases lying between them. The CDR3 loop spans 13 amino acids. CDR3 nucleotide sequence: TGTGCCAGCTCACCACCGGACTCCTACGAGCAGTACTTC. It is translated as CASSPPDSYEQYF.

This chain joins TRBV7-9 and TRBJ1-2; 7 nucleotides match TRBD1. Germline trimming cut 5 bases from V and 6 bases from J; bases unmatched to any gene: 15. The CDR3 has 16 amino acids. Germline V gene sequence: CDR1 SEHNR, CDR2 FQNEAQ (reference sequence). DNA of the CDR3: TGTGCCAGCAGCCGACAGGGTTTATTATCGGCGGATGGCTACACCTTC. Protein: CASSRQGLLSADGYTF. Looking up the rest from reference TRBV7-9 and TRBJ1-2 gives the full variable domain: DTGVSQNPRHKITKRGQNVTFRCDPISEHNRLYWYRQTLGQGPEFLTYFQNEAQLEKSRLLSDRFSAERPKGSFSTLEIQRTEQGDSAMYLCASSRQGLLSADGYTFGSGTRLTVV.

This chain uses TRBV7-6 with TRBJ2-2, with 13 bases fitting TRBD2. Germline V lookup: CDR1 SGHVS, CDR2 FNYEAQ. The V and J ends lost 5 bases and 1 base, in that order; junction bases with no gene match: 7. The CDR3 runs to 18 residues. The CDR3: CASSVRLAGGLNTGELFF. CDR3 nucleotide sequence: TGTGCCAGCAGCGTCCGACTAGCGGGGGGCCTGAACACCGGGGAGCTGTTTTTT.

This chain connects TRBV6-1 to TRBJ2-7; D is unclear. The CDR3 runs 13 residues. V was pared by 5 bases and J by 3 bases, with 11 bases between. Germline V gives CDR1 MNHNS, CDR2 SASEGT. DNA for the CDR3: TGTGCCAGCAGTAGAGTTTTCGTCTACGAGCAGTACTTC. This sequence encodes CASSRVFVYEQYF.

This chain joins TRBV5-4 and TRBJ1-6; a weak D match, TRBD1 (5 bases). The germline V gene encodes CDR1 SGHNT and CDR2 YYREEE (reference sequence). There are 16 residues in the CDR3. The germline V and J ends were trimmed by 5 bases and 3 bases, with 15 bases remaining between them. The chain's CDR3 is CASRTGPEVYNSPLHF. The DNA for the CDR3 is TGTGCCAGCAGGACGGGGCCAGAAGTCTATAATTCACCCCTCCACTTT.

V usage is TRBV7-9 and J usage is TRBJ2-3; no clear D. The CDR3 is made up of 14 amino acids. V lost 5 bases to trimming and J lost 2 bases, with 11 bases between them. Germline V gene data show CDR1 as SEHNR and CDR2 as FQNEAQ (reference sequence). The CDR3 loop is CASSRVPTTDTQYF. CDR3 nucleotides: TGTGCCAGCAGCCGGGTCCCCACCACAGATACGCAGTATTTT.

The CDR3 DNA is TGTGCCAGCAGCTTAGCCGGAGCGGCGGGGGGCTCCTACAATGAGCAGTTCTTC. The encoded protein is CASSLAGAAGGSYNEQFF. The chain has TRBV7-6 and TRBJ2-1, with 8 bases aligning to TRBD2. The germline gives CDR1 SGHVS, CDR2 FNYEAQ. The ends lost 0 bases at V and 0 bases at J; junction bases unmatched: 7. The CDR3 spans 18 residues.

The chain's CDR3 is CASNRVWDEQYF. Here the CDR3 DNA reads TGTGCCAGCAACAGGGTTTGGGACGAGCAGTACTTC. This chain links TRBV5-8 with TRBJ2-7; tentative D call: TRBD1 (6 bases). The CDR3 consists of 12 residues. Germline lookup yields CDR1 SGHTS and CDR2 YDEGEE. Trimming pared 6 bases from V and 5 bases from J, leaving 12 bases between.

This clone is a singleton in its sample. The rearrangement uses TRBV9 and TRBJ2-3; D remains ambiguous. The V end was cut by 0 bases, the J end by 2 bases, with 4 bases between. Germline CDR1 and CDR2: SGDLS and YYNGEE. The CDR3 has 13 residues. For the CDR3, the DNA is TGTGCCAGCAGCGTAGATCCCACAGATACGCAGTATTTT. Translated, it gives CASSVDPTDTQYF.

The chain has TRBV13 and TRBJ2-5; 7 bases align to TRBD1. The ends lost 1 base at V and 2 bases at J; junction bases unmatched: 4. Per germline, CDR1 PRHDT and CDR2 FYEKMQ (reference sequence). The CDR3 is 15 residues long. The CDR3 region has the DNA TGTGCCAGCAGCTTAGACAGGGGAGTACAAGAGACCCAGTACTTC. Protein: CASSLDRGVQETQYF.

The V call is TRBV7-2, the J call TRBJ2-2, with 13 bases that match TRBD2. Per the germline V gene, CDR1 is SGHTA and CDR2 is FQGNSA. The V segment lost 6 bases and the J segment 13 bases; nucleotides outside the gene matches: 11. The CDR3 length is 15 residues. The CDR3 region has the DNA TGTGCCAGCAGACCGGGACTAGCGGGGCGGGGTGGGCTGTTTTTT. This codes for CASRPGLAGRGGLFF.

The chain employs TRBV4-1 and TRBJ1-5; TRBD1 matches at 7 bases. The junction had 4 bases not matched to a gene; V was cut back by 1 base and J by 4 bases. The CDR3 contains 15 residues. Germline V CDR1 and CDR2: MGHRA, YSYEKL. In nucleotides, the CDR3 is TGCGCCAGCAGCCAAGTTTCACAGGGGAATCAGCCCCAGCATTTT. Protein product: CASSQVSQGNQPQHF.

In this sample, this clone turned up once. The chain joins TRBV5-1 to TRBJ1-1, with D perhaps matching TRBD1 (5 bases). The ends were cut back, 0 bases at V and 10 bases at J, with 13 bases in the middle. Germline CDR1 SGHRS, CDR2 YFSETQ. The CDR3 has 13 residues. CDR3 bases: TGCGCCAGCAGCTTGGAAGGGGCGGCGGGAGCTTTCTTT. This encodes CASSLEGAAGAFF.

V is TRBV25-1 and J is TRBJ2-7; 9 bases are shared with TRBD1. CDR1 and CDR2 (germline): MGHDK, SYGVNS. This CDR3 is 16 amino acids long. V was pared by 3 bases and J by 5 bases, with 11 bases of the junction left unmatched. The CDR3 spells CASSDGYGTGKDEQYF. The CDR3 DNA is TGTGCCAGCAGTGATGGTTATGGGACAGGGAAGGACGAGCAGTACTTC.

The chain joins TRBV6-5 to TRBJ2-3, with D uncertain. CDR3 length: 14 residues. Trimming removed 8 bases at V and 3 bases at J, with 15 bases between. Germline V gives CDR1 MNHEY, CDR2 SVGAGI. DNA for the CDR3: TGTGCCAGCTCCCACGGACCAAAAACAGATACGCAGTATTTT. Its protein is CASSHGPKTDTQYF.

The V and J genes are TRBV7-9 and TRBJ2-7; TRBD1 agrees at 11 bases. Germline loops: CDR1 SEHNR, CDR2 FQNEAQ (reference sequence). The V and J ends lost 5 bases and 4 bases, in that order; junction bases with no gene match: 4. CDR3 length: 14 residues. In nucleotides, the CDR3 is TGTGCCAGCAGCGGACAGGGGGCTTTGTACGAGCAGTACTTC. Amino acids: CASSGQGALYEQYF.